This T cell receptor (beta chain) was retrieved from a study of human T cells and chemical hapten exposure. Overall study: Sensitization involved placing 2% DPC onto a roughly 2 cm by roughly 2 cm region of upper inner arm skin. The study patch tested 0.01% DPC on the upper back and read results at 6 days.

Noted time point: pre-sensitization, week 0. Treatment in this sample: therapeutic diphenylcyclopropenone sensitization with weekly scalp DPC. The total RNA was obtained from whole blood that was not fractionated. TCRdb re-analysed the RACE reads in MiXCR, keeping a single row per CDR3 protein. Found here are under 100,000 distinct CDR3 sequences, 7.5% to 9.5% of them singletons; the top ten hold 2.5% to 3%. The sample here was whole blood, taken in connection with sensitization to the hapten diphenylcyclopropenone (DPC). This clonotype was obtained from a middle-aged man with alopecia areata. Some clones in this sample may be carry-over from other donors' samples.

The CDR3 DNA sequence: TGCGCCAGCAGCTTGTCTTCAGGGAAGGAGACCCAGTACTTC. It yields the protein CASSLSSGKETQYF. This sequence joins TRBV5-1 and TRBJ2-5; D perhaps matches TRBD1 (5 bases). Trimming took 1 base from V and 5 from J, leaving 12 bases between them. The CDR3 totals 14 residues. CDR1 is SGHRS and CDR2 is YFSETQ in the germline V gene.